This T cell receptor (beta chain) is from a study of blood T cell repertoires in COVID-19. As for the study in general: The United States, Italy and Spain provided the acute and convalescent COVID-19 samples.

Cohort 3 recovered donors had two negative PCRs, clearance, or symptom resolution. Original data processing: The authors estimated nucleated cell counts from reference gene primer amplification. Assay used: immunoSEQ multiplex PCR; TCRdb lists only in-frame clones, some missing. V and J calls and clone size come straight from that table; D and trimming were deduced from the DNA. The sample yields a few hundred thousand clones, 85% to 90% seen once. In germline, CDR1 is KGHSH, CDR2 LQKENI. The CDR3 is made up of 13 amino acids. The V end was cut by 6 bases, the J end by 0 bases, with 8 bases between. The specimen sequenced was PBMCs or T cells enriched from blood (not recorded which). J is TRBJ1-1 and V is TRBV18; D gene uncertain. The receptor was derived from a man in his thirties or forties who had recovered from COVID-19. CDR3 sequence: CASSGDLNTEAFF. The CDR3 region has the DNA TGTGCCAGCTCCGGGGATCTGAACACTGAAGCTTTCTTT.